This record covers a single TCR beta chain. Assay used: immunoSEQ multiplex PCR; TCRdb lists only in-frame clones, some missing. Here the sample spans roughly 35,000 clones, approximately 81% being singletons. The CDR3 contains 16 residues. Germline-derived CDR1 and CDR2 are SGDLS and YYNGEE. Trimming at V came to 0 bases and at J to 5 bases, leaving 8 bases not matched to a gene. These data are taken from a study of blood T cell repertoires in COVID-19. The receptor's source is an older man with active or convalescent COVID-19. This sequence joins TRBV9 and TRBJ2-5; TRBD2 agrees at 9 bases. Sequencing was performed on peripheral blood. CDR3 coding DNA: TGTGCCAGCAGCGTAGGCGCGGGGGGGCCTGGGGAGACCCAGTACTTC. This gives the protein CASSVGAGGPGETQYF.